Below, 7 T cell receptor beta chains from the same sample are listed, as sequenced in a study of T cell responses to AZD1222 COVID-19 vaccine. Data came from immunoSEQ multiplex PCR; TCRdb stores just in-frame clones and leaves some out. This table holds more than 60,000 clones, around nine tenths found once. Sample: peripheral blood, taken 28 days after the second AZD1222 dose. All receptors come from an adult who received the AZD1222 COVID-19 vaccine.

The chain recombines TRBV7-3 with TRBJ2-2; D unclear. The CDR3 has 13 residues. Looked up from germline, CDR1 is SGHTA and CDR2 is FQGTGA. Trimming stripped 0 bases from V and 6 bases from J, with 5 bases between. CDR3 nucleotide sequence: TGTGCCAGCAGCTTAACCCGGGCCGGGGAGCTGTTTTTT. As protein: CASSLTRAGELFF.

The rearrangement uses TRBV7-9 and TRBJ2-7, with D possibly matching TRBD1 (6 bases). Trimming removed 9 bases from V and 1 base from J, with 13 bases in between. This CDR3 region has 13 residues. Per germline, CDR1 SEHNR and CDR2 FQNEAQ (reference sequence). The CDR3 loop reads CASSSGVSYEQYF. In DNA form, the CDR3 reads TGTGCCAGTTCCTCAGGGGTATCCTACGAGCAGTACTTC.

As DNA, the CDR3 is TGTGCCAGCAGTCCCGGGACTTACTACGAGCAGTACTTC. Translating it yields CASSPGTYYEQYF. The chain combines TRBV6-5 with TRBJ2-7, with D possibly TRBD2 on 6 matching bases. V lost 5 bases and J lost 3, with 11 bases in between. This CDR3 contains 13 residues. CDR1 and CDR2 (germline): MNHEY, SVGAGI.

The rearrangement joins TRBV6-1 to TRBJ2-7; D call uncertain. CDR1 is MNHNS and CDR2 is SASEGT in the germline V gene. V was pared by 3 bases and J by 8 bases, with 14 bases between. This CDR3 region has 13 residues. The CDR3 DNA reads TGTGCCAGCAGTGATTTGATCTGGCCCCAGCAGTACTTC. This encodes CASSDLIWPQQYF.

The V and J genes are TRBV6-5 and TRBJ1-4, with D possibly being TRBD1 (6 bases). CDR3 length: 13 residues. V gave up 5 bases and J gave up 8 bases, with 12 bases separating them. In germline, CDR1 is MNHEY, CDR2 SVGAGI. The CDR3 DNA reads TGTGCCAGCAGTACTACAAGGGGGGAAAAACTGTTTTTT. Translation: CASSTTRGEKLFF.

The V gene is TRBV28, the J gene TRBJ1-1; 7 bases are a match to TRBD1. The CDR3 runs 15 residues. Germline V gene data show CDR1 as MDHEN and CDR2 as SYDVKM. The V gene end was trimmed by 2 bases and the J gene end by 5 bases; junction bases not matched to a gene: 8. Here the CDR3 DNA reads TGTGCCAGCAGTTTAGGGGGCAGGGGGAGTACTGAAGCTTTCTTT. Amino acids: CASSLGGRGSTEAFF. Full variable domain (missing parts from reference TRBV28 and TRBJ1-1): DVKVTQSSRYLVKRTGEKVFLECVQDMDHENMFWYRQDPGLGLRLIYFSYDVKMKEKGDIPEGYSVSREKKERFSLILESASTNQTSMYLCASSLGGRGSTEAFFGQGTRLTVV.

This chain links TRBV7-9 with TRBJ1-2, with D perhaps TRBD1 (6 bases). Trimming took off 1 base at V and 5 bases at J, with 14 bases between the two ends. The CDR3 is made up of 15 amino acids. Germline CDR1 is SEHNR and CDR2 is FQNEAQ (reference sequence). CDR3 protein: CASSLGGRELYGYTF. CDR3 bases: TGTGCCAGCAGCTTAGGGGGGCGGGAACTATATGGCTACACCTTC.